These 8 T cell receptor beta chains were all obtained from the same sample, sequenced in a study of blood T cells in healthy people across ages. Together with a sample-barcoded 5' primer, a J-beta primer mix was included in a second PCR lasting roughly 6 to 12 cycles. Via MiXCR, TCRdb re-called the 5' RACE reads, giving one row per CDR3 protein. The sample records some 930,000 distinct CDR3 sequences, 25% to 35% being singletons. This sample was also put to use in a study of T cells of mothers and their children.

The sequenced sample was blood. All receptors derive from a middle-aged woman in good health.

This clonotype was seen a few times. This sequence joins TRBV7-2 and TRBJ1-1; TRBD1 might be the D (6 bases). This CDR3 is built from 14 residues. V was cut by 5 bases and J by 4 bases, with 14 bases left in between. Germline-derived CDR1 and CDR2 are SGHTA and FQGNSA. CDR3 protein: CASSKTGLGTEAFF. CDR3 nucleotide sequence: TGTGCCAGCAGCAAAACAGGGTTGGGCACTGAAGCTTTCTTT.

The chain is built from TRBV5-5 and TRBJ2-5; 7 positions agree with TRBD2. The CDR3 has 17 residues. Germline trimming cut 0 bases from V and 4 bases from J; bases unmatched to any gene: 12. Germline lookup yields CDR1 SGHKS and CDR2 YYEKEE (reference sequence). In DNA form, the CDR3 reads TGTGCCAGCAGCTTGGCCGGGGAGGCGGGGGTGGCAGAGACCCAGTACTTC. It translates to CASSLAGEAGVAETQYF.

On this clonotype: With a much larger clone just one base away, this may be a read error. The chain joins TRBV20-1 to TRBJ2-7, with 9 bases that match TRBD2. The tail of the sequence fits TRBJ2-5 better, so the J call may be wrong. Germline V gives CDR1 DFQATT, CDR2 SNEGSKA (reference sequence). The CDR3 has 14 residues. CDR3 loop: CSATPAGGRETQYF. In DNA, the CDR3 is TGCAGTGCTACCCCAGCGGGGGGTAGGGAGACCCAGTACTTC.

This clonotype was recorded a few times. The rearrangement uses TRBV6-2 or TRBV6-3 and TRBJ1-5; 10 bases line up with TRBD1. This CDR3 has 16 residues. The V and J ends lost 6 bases and 2 bases, in that order; junction bases with no gene match: 7. CDR1 and CDR2 from the germline V gene are MNHEY and SVGEGT. The CDR3 loop reads CASRHQTGGGNQPQHF. The CDR3 DNA is TGTGCCAGCAGACACCAGACAGGGGGCGGCAATCAGCCCCAGCATTTT.

Concerning this clonotype itself: This may arise from a read error, as a much more abundant clone is one base away. The chain joins TRBV9 to TRBJ1-6, with a weak D call TRBD1 (5 bases). Trimming pared 0 bases from V and 9 bases from J, leaving 19 bases between. CDR3 size: 17 residues. CDR1 and CDR2 from the germline V gene are SGDLS and YYNGEE. In nucleotides, the CDR3 is TGTGCCAGCAGCGTAGGACCCCCCGGGCAGGGACGTTCACCCCTCCACTTT. Residues: CASSVGPPGQGRSPLHF.

There are many counts of this clonotype. The V and J genes are TRBV20-1 and TRBJ2-7; D is unclear. The CDR3 sequence is 13 residues long. Germline loops: CDR1 DFQATT, CDR2 SNEGSKA (reference sequence). Between the trimmed V and J ends, which lost 0 bases and 3 bases, there was a span of 9 bases. CDR3 DNA: TGCAGTGCTAGAGATCCCCAGATCTACGAGCAGTACTTC. Its protein is CSARDPQIYEQYF.

This clonotype turned up a few times. J is TRBJ1-1 and V is TRBV28; D unclear. Germline V gene data show CDR1 as MDHEN and CDR2 as SYDVKM. The CDR3 consists of 11 residues. With 2 bases removed from V and 11 bases from J, the gap between germline ends came to 9 bases. The CDR3 protein is CASSLARRAFF. The DNA of the CDR3 is TGTGCCAGCAGTTTAGCACGGCGGGCTTTCTTT. Full variable domain (remainder filled in from reference TRBV28 and TRBJ1-1): DVKVTQSSRYLVKRTGEKVFLECVQDMDHENMFWYRQDPGLGLRLIYFSYDVKMKEKGDIPEGYSVSREKKERFSLILESASTNQTSMYLCASSLARRAFFGQGTRLTVV.

This clonotype has a count of ten or more. The chain couples TRBV27 to TRBJ2-7; 8 nucleotides match TRBD1. The CDR3 loop spans 14 amino acids. CDR1 is MNHEY and CDR2 is SMNVEV in the germline V gene (reference sequence). Unmatched junction bases numbered 6, after V lost 5 bases and J lost 3 bases. The DNA for the CDR3 is TGTGCCAGCAGTCACGGGACAGGAGTCTACGAGCAGTACTTC. Encoded protein: CASSHGTGVYEQYF.